These 16 T cell receptor beta chains came from one sample sequenced in a study of tumor and adjacent non-tumor tissue in lung cancer. No cell sorting was done before RNA was extracted from the tissue. The normal lung tissue was taken more than 3 cm from the tumor edge. TCRbeta libraries were built with three rounds of nested PCR, modified from ARM-PCR. In TCRdb, the multiplex PCR reads were re-called with MiXCR into one record per CDR3 protein. The sample shows 48,000 or so distinct CDR3 sequences, around 67% of them seen only once. Sequencing was done on a sample of distant non-tumor lung tissue. These receptors all stem from a woman in her seventies with non-small cell lung cancer.

There are many counts of this clonotype. V and J are TRBV28 and TRBJ2-3, with a possible D match to TRBD2 (6 bases). Per the germline V gene, CDR1 is MDHEN and CDR2 is SYDVKM. The length of the CDR3 is 15 residues. The V gene lost 5 bases and the J gene lost 2 bases, with 14 bases spanning the gap. CDR3 coding DNA: TGTGCCAGCAGTGACCCTAGCGCCCTCACAGATACGCAGTATTTT. Its translation: CASSDPSALTDTQYF.

This clonotype was seen ten or more times. This chain connects TRBV7-9 to TRBJ1-4; D is ambiguous. V was trimmed by 6 bases and J by 4 bases, leaving 9 bases between them. The CDR3 has 13 residues. Germline CDR1 and CDR2: SEHNR and FQNEAQ (reference sequence). CDR3 residues: CASSEDHNEKLFF. The CDR3 nucleotides read TGTGCCAGCAGTGAGGACCATAATGAAAAACTGTTTTTT.

A remark on this clonotype: A read error is possible here, since a much larger clone lies one base away. V gene TRBV5-1 combines with J gene TRBJ2-1; 8 nucleotides match TRBD2. The CDR3 consists of 16 residues. After removal of 5 bases from V and 3 bases from J, the junction contained 10 bases not matched to a gene. Germline assignment: CDR1 SGHRS and CDR2 YFSETQ. The CDR3 loop reads CASSRTRAGVYNEQFF. In DNA, the CDR3 is TGCGCCAGCAGTCGCACTAGAGCGGGAGTCTACAATGAGCAGTTCTTC. The entire variable domain, with the rest obtained from reference TRBV5-1 and TRBJ2-1, is as follows: KAGVTQTPRYLIKTRGQQVTLSCSPISGHRSVSWYQQTPGQGLQFLFEYFSETQRNKGNFPGRFSGRQFSNSRSEMNVSTLELGDSALYLCASSRTRAGVYNEQFFGPGTRLTVL.

With regard to this clonotype: A junction boundary mismatches the germline segment, possibly from a read error. The chain joins TRBV6-5 to TRBJ1-2; 8 bases align to TRBD1. Germline V gene sequence: CDR1 MNHEY, CDR2 SVGAGI. The CDR3 runs to 16 residues. The DNA of the CDR3 is TGTGTCAGCAGCGCTACCCTAGACAGGGGACTCTATGGCTACACCTTC. Amino acids: CVSSATLDRGLYGYTF.

The V gene is TRBV6-1, the J gene TRBJ2-1; D might be TRBD1 (6 bases). The CDR3 extends over 15 amino acids. The germline V gene encodes CDR1 MNHNS and CDR2 SASEGT. Trimming removed 7 bases from V and 4 bases from J, with 17 bases in between. The CDR3 region is CASMDRNREYNEQFF. The CDR3 region has the DNA TGTGCCAGCATGGACCGGAACAGGGAATACAATGAGCAGTTCTTC.

This clonotype was counted a few times. The J gene is TRBJ2-2, the V gene TRBV10-3; tentatively, D is TRBD2 (6 bases). Germline assignment: CDR1 ENHRY and CDR2 SYGVKD. The CDR3 has 15 residues. The CDR3 DNA is TGTGTTATCAGACCCGCGGGAACGAACACCGGGGAGCTGTTTTTT. Encoded protein: CVIRPAGTNTGELFF.

This clonotype was picked up a small number of times. The junction and the germline gene differ at one end; a read error may be behind it. The gene calls are TRBV29-1 and TRBJ1-2; the D gene is possibly TRBD1 (6 bases). The germline CDR1 and CDR2 sequences are SQVTM and ANQGSEA. This CDR3 has 13 amino acids. CDR3 in amino acids: CSVGHQEGDGYTF. DNA for the CDR3: TGCAGCGTGGGACATCAGGAAGGAGATGGCTACACTTTC.

This clonotype was recorded at least ten times. The gene calls are TRBV12-3 or TRBV12-4 and TRBJ2-5, with TRBD2 as a possible D gene (6 bases). V was trimmed by 5 bases and J by 5 bases, leaving 9 bases between them. CDR3 length: 12 amino acids. In nucleotides, the CDR3 is TGTGCCAGCAGTGGTGGGGGGGAGACCCAGTACTTC. As protein: CASSGGGETQYF.

Regarding this clonotype: This may stem from a read error, because a much larger clone lies one nucleotide away. The chain couples TRBV20-1 to TRBJ2-3, with a weak D call TRBD2 (6 bases). Germline CDR1 is DFQATT and CDR2 is SNEGSKA (reference sequence). This CDR3 is built from 15 residues. CDR3: CSAGDRGLTSDTQYF. CDR3 in DNA: TGCAGTGCTGGAGATCGGGGGTTAACCTCAGATACGCAGTATTTT.

V gene TRBV28 combines with J gene TRBJ1-2; 9 bases are a match to TRBD1. CDR3 length: 16 amino acids. CDR1 MDHEN and CDR2 SYDVKM come from the germline V gene. The V segment lost 6 bases and the J segment 2 bases; nucleotides outside the gene matches: 10. CDR3 in amino acids: CASSSGQGMYNYGYTF. CDR3 in DNA: TGTGCCAGCAGCTCGGGACAGGGAATGTACAACTATGGCTACACCTTC.

Comments on this clonotype: Sequence at one end of the junction differs from germline and may be a read error. The chain has TRBV5-1 and TRBJ1-2; possible D gene TRBD1, 5 bases. Germline CDR1 is SGHRS and CDR2 is YFSETQ. The CDR3 has 13 amino acids. The CDR3, as DNA: TGCGCCAGCAGCTTGGGACAGAGCTATGACTACACCTTC. Protein: CASSLGQSYDYTF.

About this clonotype: A much larger clone sits a single nucleotide away, making a read error possible. In DNA, the CDR3 is TGCACCAGCAGACCCACTGGGGCCAACGTCCTGACTTTC. This sequence encodes CTSRPTGANVLTF. V is TRBV4-1 and J is TRBJ2-6; D uncertain. This CDR3 is built from 13 residues. The germline CDR1 and CDR2 sequences are MGHRA and YSYEKL.

Of note for this clonotype: The junction and the germline gene differ at one end; a read error may be behind it. The DNA for the CDR3 is TGTGTCAGCAGTTACTCGACCGGGACATTTTCTGGTTGGGATTATGGCTACACCTTC. Translated, it gives CVSSYSTGTFSGWDYGYTF. The chain uses TRBV6-5 and TRBJ1-2; tentatively, D is TRBD1 (6 bases). This CDR3 region has 19 residues. The germline V gene has CDR1 MNHEY and CDR2 SVGAGI.

As to this clonotype: At one boundary the junction diverges from the germline segment, which might be a read error. J is TRBJ1-2 and V is TRBV20-1; D gene uncertain. CDR1 is DFQATT, CDR2 SNEGSKA, per germline (reference sequence). CDR3 length: 10 residues. As DNA, the CDR3 is TGCAGTGTTAGAGTTAGCGGCTACACTTTC. Translating gives CSVRVSGYTF.

As concerns this clonotype: An end of the junction does not agree with germline; a read error may underlie this. V is TRBV28 and J is TRBJ2-7, with D possibly being TRBD2 (5 bases). This CDR3 is built from 14 residues. Germline CDR1 MDHEN, CDR2 SYDVKM. The CDR3 nucleotides are TGTGCTAGCAGTCCGCGCGAGCGGAGATACGAGCAGTGCTTC. Translating gives CASSPRERRYEQCF.

About this clonotype: Since no conserved phenylalanine or tryptophan closes the CDR3, a read error is the likely cause. The V gene is TRBV4-1, the J gene TRBJ2-7; TRBD1 or TRBD2 may be the D gene (5 bases each). The CDR3 has 14 residues. Germline V gene data show CDR1 as MGHRA and CDR2 as YSYEKL. CDR3: CANSPRDDAYEQYL. The DNA of the CDR3 is TGCGCCAACAGCCCCCGGGACGATGCCTACGAGCAGTACTTA.